Reported below is one TCR beta chain. These data belong to a study of PD-1 blockade in mismatch repair-deficient tumors. Study as a whole: All were previously treated, progressing patients with over 9 mismatch repair-deficient cancer types.

The germline gives CDR1 SGHRS, CDR2 YFSETQ. Trimming stripped 3 bases from V and 0 bases from J, with 13 bases between. The CDR3 covers 16 residues. Data came from immunoSEQ multiplex PCR; TCRdb stores just in-frame clones and leaves some out. The table includes tens of thousands of clones, approximately 80% detected once. The sequence was collected from an adult with mismatch repair-deficient cancer. The V gene is TRBV5-1, the J gene TRBJ1-3; TRBD1 is a possible D gene (6 bases). This sample comprised peripheral blood, obtained 4 weeks after starting pembrolizumab. The CDR3 DNA sequence: TGCGCCAGCAGCTCTGGACAGCCGAACTCTGGAAACACCATATATTTT. Encoded protein: CASSSGQPNSGNTIYF.